This TCR beta chain was sequenced during a study of cytomegalovirus exposure and HLA in healthy donors. 60 Vbeta and 13 Jbeta primers were used in PCR. Measured with immunoSEQ multiplex PCR; TCRdb has only the in-frame clones, and not every one. Among roughly 240,000 clones listed, more than 75% were seen once. Trimming removed 0 bases at V and 3 bases at J, with 9 bases between. CDR1 SGHNT and CDR2 YYREEE come from the germline V gene (reference sequence). The CDR3 length is 15 residues. With regard to this clone: Other nucleotide sequences in the sample specify the same CDR3.

The chain employs TRBV5-4 and TRBJ2-2, with D maybe TRBD1 (5 bases). The receptor was isolated from a girl between 2 and 10 years old in good health and CMV-seronegative. Material for sequencing was PBMCs. The CDR3: CASSLGGRDTGELFF. DNA of the CDR3: TGTGCCAGCAGCTTGGGGGGCAGGGACACCGGGGAGCTGTTTTTT. Full variable domain (rest looked up from reference TRBV5-4 and TRBJ2-2): ETGVTQSPTHLIKTRGQQVTLRCSSQSGHNTVSWYQQALGQGPQFIFQYYREEENGRGNFPPRFSGLQFPNYSSELNVNALELDDSALYLCASSLGGRDTGELFFGEGSRLTVL.